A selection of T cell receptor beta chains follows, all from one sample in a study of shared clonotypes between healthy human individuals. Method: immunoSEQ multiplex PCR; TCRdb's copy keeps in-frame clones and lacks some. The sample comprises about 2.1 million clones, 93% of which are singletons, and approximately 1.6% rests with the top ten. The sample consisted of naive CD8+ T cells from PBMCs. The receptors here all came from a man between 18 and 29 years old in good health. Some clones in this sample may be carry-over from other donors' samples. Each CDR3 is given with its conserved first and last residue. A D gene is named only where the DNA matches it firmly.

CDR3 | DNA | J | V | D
CASSTTPGRITDTQYF | TGTGCCAGCAGCACAACGCCGGGAAGAATTACAGATACGCAGTATTTT | TRBJ2-3 | TRBV9 | NA
CASSLNRYQSSYNEQFF | TGTGCCAGCAGCTTAAATAGGTACCAGAGCTCCTACAATGAGCAGTTCTTC | TRBJ2-1 | TRBV7-3 | NA
CASSEVGVGNEQYF | TGTGCCAGCAGTGAAGTAGGGGTTGGTAACGAGCAGTACTTC | TRBJ2-7 | TRBV6-1 | NA
CASSMYGGGDSSYEQYF | TGTGCCAGCAGCATGTACGGGGGCGGTGATAGCTCCTACGAGCAGTACTTC | TRBJ2-7 | TRBV27 | NA
CASRLGVRMNTEAFF | TGTGCCAGCAGACTAGGGGTTAGGATGAACACTGAAGCTTTCTTT | TRBJ1-1 | TRBV28 | NA
CASSHSGRSYEQYF | TGTGCCAGCAGCCATAGCGGGAGGTCCTACGAGCAGTACTTC | TRBJ2-7 | TRBV5-6 | TRBD2
CASREQGEPPYDEQFF | TGTGCCAGCAGGGAACAGGGGGAACCCCCGTACGATGAGCAGTTCTTC | TRBJ2-1 | TRBV11-2 | TRBD1
CASSASGTANTGELFF | TGTGCCAGCAGTGCCTCCGGGACAGCTAACACCGGGGAGCTGTTTTTT | TRBJ2-2 | TRBV2 | TRBD1
CAWSVVTDTQYF | TGTGCCTGGAGTGTCGTCACAGATACGCAGTATTTT | TRBJ2-3 | TRBV30 | NA
CASSLEAGGSTDTQYF | TGCGCCAGCAGCTTGGAAGCGGGAGGGAGCACAGATACGCAGTATTTT | TRBJ2-3 | TRBV5-1 | TRBD2